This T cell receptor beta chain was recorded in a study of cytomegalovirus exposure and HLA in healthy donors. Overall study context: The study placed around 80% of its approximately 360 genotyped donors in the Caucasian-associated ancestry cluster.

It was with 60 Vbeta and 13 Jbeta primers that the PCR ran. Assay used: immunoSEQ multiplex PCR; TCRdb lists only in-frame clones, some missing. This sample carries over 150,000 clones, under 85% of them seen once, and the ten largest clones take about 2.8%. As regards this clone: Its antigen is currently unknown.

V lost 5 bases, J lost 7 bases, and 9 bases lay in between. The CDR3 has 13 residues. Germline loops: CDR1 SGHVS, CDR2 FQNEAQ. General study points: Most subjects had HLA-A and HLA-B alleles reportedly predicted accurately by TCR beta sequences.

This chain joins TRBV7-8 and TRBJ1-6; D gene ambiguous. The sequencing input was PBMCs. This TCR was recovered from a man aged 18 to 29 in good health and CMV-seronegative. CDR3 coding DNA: TGTGCCAGCAGCGCGGACTGGAATTCACCCCTCCACTTT. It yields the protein CASSADWNSPLHF.